This TCR beta chain was sequenced in a study of T cell responses to AZD1222 COVID-19 vaccine. Study results and limitations: Among vaccine-associated CD4 TCRs, coverage spanned spike, with dominance at 160-218 and 743-854. Reportedly, close to half of spike-specific TCRs are directed against unmutated variant regions. In a largely white British group with more females than males, clonal diversity was possibly underestimated.

Points on this clone: As yet, its antigen is unknown.

Samples with a second dose at about 4 or about 12 weeks were pooled together. The CDR3 spans 13 residues. Germline lookup yields CDR1 MGHRA and CDR2 YSYEKL. Between the trimmed V and J ends, which lost 3 bases and 8 bases, there was a span of 13 bases. Data came from immunoSEQ multiplex PCR; TCRdb stores just in-frame clones and leaves some out. The table records nearly 110,000 clones, just over 90% of them present only once. The V and J genes are TRBV4-1 and TRBJ1-2; a possible D gene is TRBD1 (5 bases). The specimen comprised peripheral blood, sampled 28 days after the second AZD1222 dose. This sequence originates from an adult who received the AZD1222 COVID-19 vaccine. CDR3 protein: CASSQGGVFGYTF. The CDR3 DNA sequence: TGCGCCAGCAGCCAGGGGGGTGTATTCGGCTACACCTTC.